This T cell receptor beta chain came from a study of control samples from healthy donors and cancer patients. CDR3 size: 13 residues. Trimming cost V 6 bases and J 7 bases, with 15 bases left between them. The germline V gene has CDR1 MDHEN and CDR2 SYDVKM. The table came from immunoSEQ multiplex PCR; TCRdb's copy has only in-frame clones and leaves some out. In the table there are 100,000 to 150,000 clones, around nine tenths of which are singletons. The gene calls are TRBV28 and TRBJ1-1; D is perhaps TRBD1 (6 bases). The sequencing sample was made of blood. The clonotype originates from a man aged 45-65 years in good health. CDR3 sequence reads: CASRAHGTIEAFF. The CDR3 region has the DNA TGTGCCAGCAGAGCCCACGGGACAATTGAAGCTTTCTTT.